Listed below are T cell receptor beta chains from one sample, sequenced in a study of post-analysis software for immune sequencing data. TCRdb itself ran the PCR reads through MiXCR, one entry per CDR3 protein. The data hold hundreds of thousands of distinct CDR3 sequences, with less than 40% observed a single time. Sample: blood. The receptors originated from a girl aged 2 to 9 with multiple sclerosis. Each CDR3 is given with its conserved first and last residue. D genes are given only for firm matches. Expanded clones get a size class; other rows say once, few or many, or leave the size out.

clone size: few; D gene: TRBD1; V gene: TRBV27; J gene: TRBJ2-7; CDR3 protein: CASSPDRHSYEQYF; CDR3 DNA: TGTGCCAGCAGCCCGGACAGGCACTCCTACGAGCAGTACTTC
clone size: NA; D gene: TRBD2; V gene: TRBV4-1; J gene: TRBJ2-1; CDR3 protein: CASSSGTSGGHEQFF; CDR3 DNA: TGCGCCAGCAGCTCCGGGACTAGCGGGGGGCATGAGCAGTTCTTC
clone size: NA; D gene: NA; V gene: TRBV24-1; J gene: TRBJ1-2; CDR3 protein: CATSDRSGARYTF; CDR3 DNA: TGTGCCACCAGTGATCGATCAGGCGCCCGGTACACCTTC
clone size: NA; D gene: NA; V gene: TRBV20-1; J gene: TRBJ2-7; CDR3 protein: CSAAGGNSYEQYF; CDR3 DNA: TGCAGTGCTGCCGGCGGAAATTCCTACGAGCAGTACTTC
clone size: NA; D gene: TRBD1; V gene: TRBV7-9; J gene: TRBJ1-2; CDR3 protein: CASSDPGQPYYGYTF; CDR3 DNA: TGTGCCAGCAGCGACCCGGGACAGCCCTACTATGGCTACACCTTC
clone size: many; D gene: NA; V gene: TRBV6-5; J gene: TRBJ2-5; CDR3 protein: CASSYRGYLQETQYF; CDR3 DNA: TGTGCCAGCAGTTACAGGGGGTACCTCCAAGAGACCCAGTACTTC
clone size: NA; D gene: NA; V gene: TRBV12-5; J gene: TRBJ2-4; CDR3 protein: CAVKFLAKNIQYF; CDR3 DNA: TGTGCAGTGAAATTCCTAGCCAAAAACATTCAGTACTTC
clone size: few; D gene: NA; V gene: TRBV28; J gene: TRBJ2-5; CDR3 protein: CASSRSGHSYQETQYF; CDR3 DNA: TGTGCCAGCAGCAGATCGGGACATTCGTACCAAGAGACCCAGTACTTC
clone size: NA; D gene: NA; V gene: TRBV20-1; J gene: TRBJ2-7; CDR3 protein: CSAKSEAGVDEQYF; CDR3 DNA: TGCAGTGCTAAGTCTGAGGCAGGGGTAGACGAGCAGTACTTC
clone size: NA; D gene: TRBD1; V gene: TRBV5-1; J gene: TRBJ1-6; CDR3 protein: CASSWDRVNSPLHF; CDR3 DNA: TGCGCCAGCAGCTGGGACAGGGTAAATTCACCCCTCCACTTT
clone size: few; D gene: TRBD2; V gene: TRBV7-3; J gene: TRBJ2-3; CDR3 protein: CASSHGLAGDTQYF; CDR3 DNA: TGTGCCAGCAGCCATGGACTAGCGGGAGATACGCAGTATTTT
clone size: few; D gene: NA; V gene: TRBV5-1; J gene: TRBJ2-7; CDR3 protein: CASSLAGSGRKSAEQYF; CDR3 DNA: TGCGCCAGCAGCTTGGCCGGATCGGGACGGAAAAGCGCCGAGCAGTACTTC
clone size: NA; D gene: NA; V gene: TRBV29-1; J gene: TRBJ1-1; CDR3 protein: CSVKGRNTEAFF; CDR3 DNA: TGCAGCGTCAAAGGCCGGAACACTGAAGCTTTCTTT
clone size: NA; D gene: NA; V gene: TRBV7-6; J gene: TRBJ2-3; CDR3 protein: CASSIALTSDTQYF; CDR3 DNA: TGTGCCAGCAGCATCGCCCTAACGTCAGATACGCAGTATTTT
clone size: large; D gene: NA; V gene: TRBV20-1; J gene: TRBJ1-2; CDR3 protein: CSAYGEIQGLYGYTF; CDR3 DNA: TGCAGTGCTTACGGAGAGATCCAGGGTCTCTATGGCTACACCTTC
clone size: few; D gene: TRBD2; V gene: TRBV4-2; J gene: TRBJ2-1; CDR3 protein: CASSQDSGRASNEQFF; CDR3 DNA: TGTGCCAGCAGCCAAGATTCCGGGAGGGCCAGTAATGAGCAGTTCTTC
clone size: few; D gene: TRBD2; V gene: TRBV20-1; J gene: TRBJ2-1; CDR3 protein: CSAPRGAYNEQFF; CDR3 DNA: TGCAGTGCCCCCCGGGGGGCCTACAATGAGCAGTTCTTC
clone size: NA; D gene: NA; V gene: TRBV11-1; J gene: TRBJ2-7; CDR3 protein: CASSLTAVGGYEQYF; CDR3 DNA: TGTGCCAGCAGCTTAACGGCAGTTGGGGGCTACGAGCAGTACTTC
clone size: NA; D gene: NA; V gene: TRBV20-1; J gene: TRBJ2-1; CDR3 protein: CSAPESYNEQFF; CDR3 DNA: TGCAGTGCCCCGGAATCCTACAATGAGCAGTTCTTC
clone size: few; D gene: TRBD1; V gene: TRBV20-1; J gene: TRBJ2-6; CDR3 protein: CSAREGQGGGANVLTF; CDR3 DNA: TGCAGTGCTAGAGAGGGACAGGGGGGCGGGGCCAACGTCCTGACTTTC
clone size: NA; D gene: TRBD2; V gene: TRBV29-1; J gene: TRBJ2-3; CDR3 protein: CSASGSADTQYF; CDR3 DNA: TGCAGCGCTAGCGGGAGTGCAGATACGCAGTATTTT
clone size: NA; D gene: TRBD2; V gene: TRBV28; J gene: TRBJ2-1; CDR3 protein: CASSLFRLAGVGNEQFF; CDR3 DNA: TGTGCCAGCAGTCTCTTCCGACTAGCGGGAGTGGGTAATGAGCAGTTCTTC
clone size: few; D gene: TRBD1; V gene: TRBV2; J gene: TRBJ1-2; CDR3 protein: CASRGTGGGGYTF; CDR3 DNA: TGTGCCAGCAGGGGGACAGGCGGCGGGGGCTACACCTTC
clone size: NA; D gene: NA; V gene: TRBV13; J gene: TRBJ2-7; CDR3 protein: CASSFYIDEQYF; CDR3 DNA: TGTGCCAGCAGCTTTTACATCGACGAGCAGTACTTC
clone size: NA; D gene: NA; V gene: TRBV28; J gene: TRBJ1-2; CDR3 protein: CASRTGPLYGYTF; CDR3 DNA: TGTGCCAGCAGAACAGGGCCTCTATATGGCTACACCTTC
clone size: NA; D gene: TRBD2; V gene: TRBV28; J gene: TRBJ2-7; CDR3 protein: CASSAGRLAGGSYEQYF; CDR3 DNA: TGTGCCAGCAGTGCGGGGAGACTAGCGGGAGGGTCATACGAGCAGTACTTC